The source of this T cell receptor (beta chain) is a study of T cell changes during pregnancy in multiple sclerosis. Trimming removed 6 bases at V and 4 bases at J, with 9 bases between. The CDR3 has 11 amino acids. Per the germline V gene, CDR1 is DFQATT and CDR2 is SNEGSKA (reference sequence). The assay was immunoSEQ multiplex PCR, and TCRdb's table has in-frame clones only and misses some. The table shows fewer than 140,000 clones, with roughly 90% occurring only once. The chain carries TRBV20-1 and TRBJ1-1; D unclear. Sequencing used peripheral blood, obtained after pregnancy. This clonotype originated in a female donor with multiple sclerosis, enrolled in a pregnancy study. In DNA, the CDR3 is TGCAGTGCCACAGAGGGCACTGAAGCTTTCTTT. Translated: CSATEGTEAFF.